The 15 T cell receptor beta chains in this list originate from one sample, sequenced in a study of T cells after yellow fever vaccination (dated by TCRdb to between 2018 and 2020). Libraries came from 5' RACE. The reads were generated on an Illumina NovaSeq 6000. The public reads were quality trimmed at Q25 with fastp and then assembled into clones with MiXCR by TCRdb, keeping productive beta chains. All rows with the same CDR3 protein become a single entry with the most common DNA and genes. The sample has about 430,000 distinct CDR3 sequences on record, 18% of them singletons. The top ten clones comprise about 18% of the sample. Sample treatment or condition, as interpreted from the label and publication: live attenuated yellow fever vaccine strain. Sequences were derived from PBMCs, sampled before the yellow fever booster vaccination. The receptors stem from a man younger than 30 who received the YFV17D yellow fever vaccine.

The chain links TRBV30 to TRBJ1-2, with TRBD1 as a possible D gene (6 bases). Germline V gene sequence: CDR1 GTSNPN, CDR2 SVGIG (reference sequence). Trimming took 4 bases from V and 8 from J, leaving 23 bases between them. This CDR3 spans 15 amino acids. This chain's CDR3 is CAWTQAGAGSGGYTF. The CDR3 DNA sequence: TGTGCCTGGACCCAGGCGGGGGCCGGGTCGGGAGGCTACACCTTC.

There are many counts of this clonotype. J is TRBJ2-6 and V is TRBV4-3; D might be TRBD2 (5 bases). The CDR3 loop spans 17 amino acids. The ends were cut back, 1 base at V and 0 bases at J, with 10 bases in the middle. Per germline, CDR1 LGHNA and CDR2 YSLEER. The CDR3 nucleotides are TGCGCCAGCAGCCAAGCTTGGAGGTCCTCTGGGGCCAACGTCCTGACTTTC. Amino acids: CASSQAWRSSGANVLTF.

This CDR3 reads CSARQGTIQSV. The DNA of the CDR3 is TGCAGTGCTAGACAGGGAACCATTCAGTCCGTC. This chain connects TRBV20-1 to TRBJ2-7; possibly TRBD1 for D (5 bases). This CDR3 region has 11 residues. The germline V gene encodes CDR1 DFQATT and CDR2 SNEGSKA (reference sequence).

This clonotype showed up many times. The chain is built from TRBV27 and TRBJ2-1; D uncertain. V was shortened by 3 bases and J by 9 bases, with 3 bases between the two germline ends. CDR1 and CDR2 (germline): MNHEY, SMNVEV (reference sequence). The CDR3 runs to 10 residues. CDR3 in DNA: TGTGCCAGCAGTTTCAGTGAGCAGTTCTTC. Protein product: CASSFSEQFF.

This clonotype was recorded many times. This chain connects TRBV5-1 to TRBJ2-1; a possible D gene is TRBD2 (5 bases). V lost 3 bases, J lost 15 bases, and 25 bases lay in between. The germline CDR1 and CDR2 sequences are SGHRS and YFSETQ. The CDR3 contains 15 residues. CDR3 sequence reads: CASSSQSIRGRRTFF. The CDR3 DNA is TGCGCCAGCAGCTCGCAGTCGATCCGGGGTCGTCGGACGTTCTTC.

This clonotype was counted at least ten times. The rearrangement joins TRBV29-1 to TRBJ1-5, with no clear D. CDR3 size: 13 residues. Looked up from germline, CDR1 is SQVTM and CDR2 is ANQGSEA. The germline V and J ends were trimmed by 7 bases and 4 bases, with 14 bases remaining between them. CDR3 sequence (DNA): TGCAGCGCCATACCACATCCAAATCAGCCCCAGCATTTT. Its translation: CSAIPHPNQPQHF.

This clonotype was seen a handful of times. The chain recombines TRBV20-1 with TRBJ2-3; D possibly corresponds to TRBD2 (5 bases). The CDR3 loop spans 13 amino acids. Looked up from germline, CDR1 is DFQATT and CDR2 is SNEGSKA (reference sequence). V lost 1 base to trimming and J lost 5 bases, with 10 bases between them. CDR3 nucleotide sequence: TGCAGTGCTAGAGCCGGGGTGGTAGATACGCAGTATTTT. Translation: CSARAGVVDTQYF.

This clonotype was counted many times. This rearrangement joins TRBV12-3 or TRBV12-4 to TRBJ2-1; possible D gene TRBD1, 6 bases. The CDR3 covers 14 residues. The V gene lost 2 bases and the J gene lost 2 bases, with 7 bases spanning the gap. The CDR3 DNA reads as TGTGCCAGCAGTTTAACAGGGACCTACAATGAGCAGTTCTTC. Its translation: CASSLTGTYNEQFF.

The J gene is TRBJ2-1, the V gene TRBV6-5; tentatively, D is TRBD2 (6 bases). The germline gives CDR1 MNHEY, CDR2 SVGAGI. The CDR3 extends over 16 amino acids. Trimming removed 8 bases from V and 0 bases from J, with 17 bases in between. CDR3 residues: CASSQWWGDSYNEQFF. In nucleotides, the CDR3 is TGTGCCAGCTCCCAGTGGTGGGGGGACTCCTACAATGAGCAGTTCTTC.

The CDR3 spells CASSVMDRGSGEQYF. In nucleotides, the CDR3 is TGTGCCAGCAGCGTGATGGACAGGGGCTCGGGCGAGCAGTACTTC. The genes are TRBV9 and TRBJ2-7; 9 bases are a match to TRBD1. From germline, CDR1 is SGDLS and CDR2 YYNGEE. Trimming removed 2 bases from V and 6 bases from J; junction bases left unmatched: 9. This CDR3 region has 15 residues. The full variable domain, completed using reference TRBV9 and TRBJ2-7, is DSGVTQTPKHLITATGQRVTLRCSPRSGDLSVYWYQQSLDQGLQFLIQYYNGEERAKGNILERFSAQQFPDLHSELNLSSLELGDSALYFCASSVMDRGSGEQYFGPGTRLTVT.

The chain employs TRBV20-1 and TRBJ2-2, with D perhaps given as TRBD1 or TRBD2 (5 bases each). The CDR3 extends over 14 amino acids. Trimming cost V 0 bases and J 7 bases, with 12 bases left between them. Germline V gene data show CDR1 as DFQATT and CDR2 as SNEGSKA (reference sequence). CDR3 DNA sequence: TGCAGTGCTAGAGATCCCTCGGGGCACGGGGAGCTGTTTTTT. Translating gives CSARDPSGHGELFF.

This clonotype was found a few times. This rearrangement joins TRBV19 to TRBJ1-1; no clear D. The CDR3 has 13 residues. Per germline, CDR1 LNHDA and CDR2 SQIVND (reference sequence). The V and J ends lost 3 bases and 0 bases respectively, with 5 bases between them. The CDR3 DNA reads TGTGCCAGTAGTATCCCGCTGAACACTGAAGCTTTCTTT. Translated: CASSIPLNTEAFF.

In nucleotides, the CDR3 is TGCGCCAGCAGCTTGGACAGGGTGGAAACTGAAGCTTTCTTT. Protein: CASSLDRVETEAFF. This chain uses TRBV5-1 with TRBJ1-1; D perhaps matches TRBD1 (6 bases). With 0 bases removed from V and 5 bases from J, the gap between germline ends came to 11 bases. The germline gives CDR1 SGHRS, CDR2 YFSETQ. CDR3 size: 14 residues. The full variable domain, in which reference TRBV5-1 and TRBJ1-1 provide the parts outside the CDR3, is KAGVTQTPRYLIKTRGQQVTLSCSPISGHRSVSWYQQTPGQGLQFLFEYFSETQRNKGNFPGRFSGRQFSNSRSEMNVSTLELGDSALYLCASSLDRVETEAFFGQGTRLTVV.

The chain couples TRBV7-9 to TRBJ1-1; no definite D call. The CDR3 is 14 residues long. The germline V and J ends were trimmed by 5 bases and 5 bases, with 15 bases remaining between them. Germline V lookup: CDR1 SEHNR, CDR2 FQNEAQ (reference sequence). In DNA form, the CDR3 reads TGTGCCAGCAGCCAACGGGAGAGGCGGACTGAAGCTTTCTTT. Its protein is CASSQRERRTEAFF.

Many counts were recorded for this clonotype. V and J are TRBV7-2 and TRBJ1-4, with a weak D call TRBD1 (6 bases). Per the germline V gene, CDR1 is SGHTA and CDR2 is FQGNSA. The CDR3 totals 15 residues. V was pared by 5 bases and J by 7 bases, with 17 bases between. CDR3 protein: CASSLTIGGSEKLFF. DNA of the CDR3: TGTGCCAGCAGCCTGACTATAGGGGGGAGTGAAAAACTGTTTTTT.